Following are 30 T cell receptor beta chains from one sample sequenced in a study of cytomegalovirus exposure and HLA in healthy donors. It was with 60 Vbeta and 13 Jbeta primers that the PCR ran. The protocol was immunoSEQ multiplex PCR, while the TCRdb copy is restricted to in-frame clones and leaves out a portion. Here the sample spans more than 100,000 clones, 66% being singletons. Material for sequencing was PBMCs. The receptors were gathered from a man aged 18 to 35 in good health and CMV-seronegative.

The chain employs TRBV9 and TRBJ2-7; 11 bases line up with TRBD1. CDR1 and CDR2 from the germline V gene are SGDLS and YYNGEE. J gave up 7 bases and V 2 bases, and 5 bases lay outside the gene matches. The CDR3 covers 14 residues. The CDR3 region has the DNA TGTGCCAGCAGCGTCCGGGACAGGGGGTATGAGCAGTACTTC. As protein: CASSVRDRGYEQYF.

As regards this clone: The junction departs from the called germline gene at one end, perhaps through a read error. The same CDR3 can be traced to other DNA sequences in this sample. This chain uses TRBV10-3 with TRBJ1-2, with 10 bases aligning to TRBD1. The CDR3 covers 13 residues. In germline, CDR1 is ENHRY, CDR2 SYGVKD. CDR3 protein: CAIRAGTGEGYTF. As DNA, the CDR3 is TGCGCCATCAGGGCCGGGACAGGGGAGGGCTACACCTTC.

The chain has TRBV7-9 and TRBJ1-4, with D possibly TRBD1 on 6 matching bases. The CDR3 covers 16 residues. Looked up from germline, CDR1 is SEHNR and CDR2 is FQNEAQ (reference sequence). V lost 4 bases, J lost 0 bases, and 12 bases lay in between. The CDR3 loop is CASSSNRDATNEKLFF. In DNA form, the CDR3 reads TGTGCCAGCAGCTCTAACAGGGATGCAACTAATGAAAAACTGTTTTTT.

This clone was counted between two and nine times. The rearrangement uses TRBV9 and TRBJ2-7; 11 bases fit TRBD2. V lost 0 bases, J lost 2 bases, and 1 base stayed unmatched. The CDR3 contains 15 residues. Germline V gene data show CDR1 as SGDLS and CDR2 as YYNGEE. The CDR3 sequence is CASSVASGGTYEQYF. In DNA form, the CDR3 reads TGTGCCAGCAGCGTAGCTAGCGGGGGGACCTACGAGCAGTACTTC.

The chain has TRBV30 and TRBJ2-3, with 10 bases aligning to TRBD2. CDR1 and CDR2 from the germline V gene are GTSNPN and SVGIG (reference sequence). The ends lost 0 bases at V and 4 bases at J; junction bases unmatched: 4. The CDR3 is 15 amino acids. The CDR3 loop reads CAWSVQAGGADTQYF. CDR3 bases: TGTGCCTGGAGTGTACAAGCGGGAGGGGCAGATACGCAGTATTTT.

The rearrangement uses TRBV14 and TRBJ2-3, with 10 bases that match TRBD2. The J segment lost 5 bases and the V segment lost 1 base, leaving 6 bases of the junction unmatched. Germline V CDR1 and CDR2: SGHDN, FVKESK. CDR3 size: 16 residues. CDR3 nucleotide sequence: TGTGCCAGCAGCCAAGTAGCGGGAGGAATTGGAGATACGCAGTATTTT. Residues: CASSQVAGGIGDTQYF.

The chain combines TRBV15 with TRBJ1-4; TRBD1 matches 7 bases. V was clipped by 6 bases and J by 5 bases; unmatched bases: 6. CDR3 size: 14 residues. Germline CDR1 LNHNV, CDR2 YYDKDF (reference sequence). CDR3: CATRVGTVNEKLFF. DNA of the CDR3: TGTGCCACCAGAGTGGGGACAGTGAATGAAAAACTGTTTTTT.

This chain connects TRBV6-4 to TRBJ2-3, with 9 positions matching TRBD2. CDR1 and CDR2 from the germline V gene are MRHNA and SNTAGT. The CDR3 contains 15 residues. J gave up 3 bases and V 2 bases, and 3 bases lay outside the gene matches. CDR3: CASSDRSGGTDTQYF. The CDR3 DNA sequence: TGTGCCAGCAGTGACCGTAGCGGGGGAACAGATACGCAGTATTTT.

The V and J genes are TRBV7-2 and TRBJ1-1; TRBD1 matches 8 bases. The V gene's germline CDR1 is SGHTA and CDR2 FQGNSA. With V trimmed by 5 bases and J by 2 bases, 4 bases remained unmatched. CDR3 length: 14 amino acids. Here the CDR3 reads CASSLGQANTEAFF. CDR3 nucleotides: TGTGCCAGCAGCCTGGGACAGGCAAACACTGAAGCTTTCTTT.

The table lists this clone with a few counts. The rearrangement links TRBV5-1 to TRBJ1-2; no clear D gene. V was clipped by 0 bases and J by 4 bases, with 7 bases between them. Germline assignment: CDR1 SGHRS and CDR2 YFSETQ. CDR3 length: 13 residues. CDR3 bases: TGCGCCAGCAGCTTGGCCGAGGGCTATGGCTACACCTTC. Translated: CASSLAEGYGYTF.

The chain carries TRBV6-6 and TRBJ2-7; D gene uncertain. The V gene lost 5 bases and the J gene lost 1 base, with 9 bases spanning the gap. The germline V gene encodes CDR1 MNHNY and CDR2 SVGAGI (reference sequence). CDR3 length: 13 amino acids. In DNA form, the CDR3 reads TGTGCCAGCAGTCGACTTTTGTCCTACGAGCAGTACTTC. Its protein is CASSRLLSYEQYF.

A remark on this clone: One end of the junction varies from germline; a read error may be responsible. The rearrangement joins TRBV7-6 to TRBJ2-7; D perhaps matches TRBD1 (5 bases). The CDR3 runs 13 residues. The germline gives CDR1 SGHVS, CDR2 FNYEAQ. CDR3 region: CASSPQGADRRHF. The DNA for the CDR3 is TGTGCCAGCAGCCCCCAAGGGGCAGACAGACGGCACTTC.

This clone was counted only a few times. The chain uses TRBV2 and TRBJ1-1; 7 bases are a match to TRBD1. Per germline, CDR1 SNHLY and CDR2 FYNNEI. Losses at the gene ends were 6 bases for V and 1 base for J; bases not matched to a gene: 8. The CDR3 sequence is 15 residues long. The CDR3 coding sequence is TGTGCCAGCAGCCCCGGGACAGTAGCGAACACTGAAGCTTTCTTT. Protein sequence: CASSPGTVANTEAFF. Using reference TRBV2 and TRBJ1-1 for the parts outside the CDR3, the full variable domain is EPEVTQTPSHQVTQMGQEVILRCVPISNHLYFYWYRQILGQKVEFLVSFYNNEISEKSEIFDDQFSVERPDGSNFTLKIRSTKLEDSAMYFCASSPGTVANTEAFFGQGTRLTVV.

The genes are TRBV27 and TRBJ2-2; a possible D gene is TRBD1 (5 bases). The CDR3 length is 14 residues. Trimming stripped 4 bases from V and 7 bases from J, with 13 bases between. The V gene's germline CDR1 is MNHEY and CDR2 SMNVEV (reference sequence). The CDR3 sequence is CASSYTGWDGELFF. DNA for the CDR3: TGTGCCAGCAGTTACACAGGTTGGGACGGGGAGCTGTTTTTT.

This rearrangement joins TRBV6-5 to TRBJ1-2; 9 bases align to TRBD1. The CDR3 loop spans 14 amino acids. Germline V gene sequence: CDR1 MNHEY, CDR2 SVGAGI. Losses at the gene ends were 6 bases for V and 8 bases for J; bases not matched to a gene: 10. The CDR3: CASRDSQGASGYTF. Here the CDR3 DNA reads TGTGCCAGCAGAGACTCACAGGGGGCGAGCGGCTACACCTTC.

This chain uses TRBV10-3 with TRBJ2-7; D might be TRBD2 (5 bases). Deletions cut 2 bases from V and 4 bases from J, with 6 bases between. CDR3 length: 12 residues. The germline CDR1 and CDR2 sequences are ENHRY and SYGVKD. CDR3: CAISEPGYEQYF. CDR3 coding DNA: TGTGCCATCAGTGAGCCGGGATACGAGCAGTACTTC.

This chain connects TRBV10-2 to TRBJ2-5; possibly TRBD1 for D (6 bases). Germline V gives CDR1 WSHSY, CDR2 SAAADI. CDR3 size: 15 residues. Between the trimmed V and J ends, which lost 1 base and 0 bases, there was a span of 9 bases. The CDR3 bases are TGCGCCAGCAGTGAGTTACAGGGATACCAAGAGACCCAGTACTTC. Encoded protein: CASSELQGYQETQYF.

The count of this clone is one. V gene TRBV13 combines with J gene TRBJ2-7; perhaps TRBD1 as D (6 bases). The CDR3 runs 15 residues. The germline V gene has CDR1 PRHDT and CDR2 FYEKMQ (reference sequence). Deletions cut 5 bases from V and 5 bases from J, with 19 bases between. The CDR3 DNA follows: TGTGCCAGCAGCCAGAGGCGCACAGGGACCCACGAGCAGTACTTC. Protein: CASSQRRTGTHEQYF.

The chain couples TRBV6-6 to TRBJ1-5; 9 nucleotides line up with TRBD1. Germline CDR1 and CDR2: MNHNY and SVGAGI (reference sequence). The CDR3 covers 15 residues. The J segment lost 4 bases and the V segment lost 5 bases, leaving 6 bases of the junction unmatched. The CDR3 loop reads CASSMGQGWNQPQHF. CDR3 in DNA: TGTGCCAGCAGTATGGGACAGGGTTGGAATCAGCCCCAGCATTTT.

The chain joins TRBV27 to TRBJ2-1; TRBD2 matches 10 bases. V shed 0 bases and J 7 bases; nucleotides not matched to a gene: 6. Per germline, CDR1 MNHEY and CDR2 SMNVEV (reference sequence). The CDR3 length is 16 residues. CDR3 residues: CASSLSRAGGGNEQFF. The CDR3 DNA is TGTGCCAGCAGTTTATCGAGAGCGGGGGGGGGAAATGAGCAGTTCTTC.

The rearrangement links TRBV19 to TRBJ2-1, with 8 bases identical to TRBD2. V was clipped by 3 bases and J by 2 bases; unmatched bases: 6. Germline V gene sequence: CDR1 LNHDA, CDR2 SQIVND (reference sequence). CDR3 length: 16 residues. In DNA, the CDR3 is TGTGCCAGTAGTATGAGCGGGGGATTCCCCTACAATGAGCAGTTCTTC. Translating gives CASSMSGGFPYNEQFF.

The sample holds a few counts of this clone. The chain is built from TRBV7-6 and TRBJ1-2; unclear D gene. The CDR3 length is 13 residues. CDR1 and CDR2 (germline): SGHVS, FNYEAQ. Trimming took off 1 base at V and 5 bases at J, with 8 bases between the two ends. The CDR3 here is CASSLGYSYGYTF. The CDR3 DNA sequence: TGTGCCAGCAGCTTAGGCTACAGTTATGGCTACACCTTC.

There are a few counts of this clone. The CDR3 coding sequence is TGTGCCAGCAGTGAAGTTGTCCAGGGGACCGGGGAGCTGTTTTTT. Translating it yields CASSEVVQGTGELFF. The rearrangement uses TRBV6-1 and TRBJ2-2, with D tentatively TRBD1 (6 bases). In germline, CDR1 is MNHNS, CDR2 SASEGT. Trimming stripped 1 base from V and 5 bases from J, with 11 bases between. The CDR3 runs to 15 residues.

The chain links TRBV6-1 to TRBJ2-3; 8 nucleotides match TRBD1. Germline V gene sequence: CDR1 MNHNS, CDR2 SASEGT. V gave up 4 bases and J gave up 0 bases; unmatched junction bases: 6. CDR3 length: 16 amino acids. The CDR3 sequence is CASSATGAFSTDTQYF. CDR3 bases: TGTGCCAGCAGTGCGACAGGGGCCTTTAGCACAGATACGCAGTATTTT.

The chain has TRBV6-1 and TRBJ2-6; the D is unclear. The CDR3 contains 17 residues. Trimming stripped 2 bases from V and 2 bases from J, with 13 bases between. Germline CDR1 is MNHNS and CDR2 is SASEGT. The CDR3: CASSESPYGAGANVLTF. CDR3 coding DNA: TGTGCCAGCAGTGAATCCCCATACGGTGCTGGGGCCAACGTCCTGACTTTC.

In its sample, this clone was seen a few times. This chain links TRBV6-4 with TRBJ1-5, with a weak D call TRBD1 (6 bases). Germline values: CDR1 MRHNA, CDR2 SNTAGT. The CDR3 consists of 17 residues. The V gene lost 8 bases and the J gene lost 2 bases, with 22 bases spanning the gap. The CDR3 spells CASQLAGPSGGNQPQHF. The CDR3 DNA is TGTGCCAGCCAATTGGCAGGGCCTTCAGGGGGCAATCAGCCCCAGCATTTT.

The chain is built from TRBV15 and TRBJ1-5; D ambiguous. Germline V gives CDR1 LNHNV, CDR2 YYDKDF (reference sequence). CDR3 length equals 16 residues. Between the trimmed V and J ends, which lost 0 bases and 7 bases, there was a span of 16 bases. CDR3 residues: CATSRDPPFPGQPQHF. CDR3 coding DNA: TGTGCCACCAGCAGAGATCCCCCATTCCCGGGGCAGCCCCAGCATTTT. Using reference TRBV15 and TRBJ1-5 for the parts outside the CDR3, the full variable domain is DAMVIQNPRYQVTQFGKPVTLSCSQTLNHNVMYWYQQKSSQAPKLLFHYYDKDFNNEADTPDNFQSRRPNTSFCFLDIRSPGLGDTAMYLCATSRDPPFPGQPQHFGDGTRLSIL.

The chain recombines TRBV19 with TRBJ2-4; D perhaps matches TRBD1 (6 bases). Looked up from germline, CDR1 is LNHDA and CDR2 is SQIVND (reference sequence). The CDR3 loop spans 17 amino acids. Trimming removed 3 bases at V and 4 bases at J, with 19 bases between. The CDR3 DNA follows: TGTGCCAGTAGTATGGTCAAGACAGGCCGATTAAAAAACATTCAGTACTTC. Encoded protein: CASSMVKTGRLKNIQYF.

The chain combines TRBV7-2 with TRBJ2-7; a weak D match, TRBD2 (6 bases). The germline V gene encodes CDR1 SGHTA and CDR2 FQGNSA. Trimming pared 5 bases from V and 3 bases from J, leaving 17 bases between. The CDR3 runs to 15 residues. The CDR3 sequence: CASSLRSTRYYEQYF. The DNA for the CDR3 is TGTGCCAGCAGCCTACGGTCGACTAGGTACTACGAGCAGTACTTC.

V usage is TRBV5-1 and J usage is TRBJ2-3; 13 positions agree with TRBD2. This CDR3 is built from 16 residues. CDR1 is SGHRS, CDR2 YFSETQ, per germline. V lost 5 bases and J lost 5; bases outside the gene matches: 8. This chain's CDR3 is CASSSGLAGFEDTQYF. For the CDR3, the DNA is TGCGCCAGCAGTTCGGGACTAGCGGGATTCGAAGATACGCAGTATTTT.